This T cell receptor beta chain was identified in a study of siplizumab effects on memory and regulatory T cells. TCRdb's copy holds only in-frame clones and misses some; the assay was immunoSEQ multiplex PCR. The table includes more than 85,000 clones, roughly 92% detected once. The germline V gene encodes CDR1 SNHLY and CDR2 FYNNEI. CDR3 length: 14 residues. V was cut by 8 bases and J by 0 bases, with 10 bases left in between. General study results and limits: Alloreactive sequences from unstimulated CD4+ memory cells fell significantly with siplizumab.

For this clone: Its target is unknown.

This receptor was taken from a human donor in good health. The sample consisted of CD4+ T cells sorted from blood. This rearrangement joins TRBV2 to TRBJ1-4, with a possible D match to TRBD1 (6 bases). CDR3 sequence: CASLRTATNEKLFF. The DNA for the CDR3 is TGTGCCAGCTTACGGACAGCAACTAATGAAAAACTGTTTTTT.